A selection of T cell receptor beta chains follows, all from one sample in a study of response to subunit inactivated influenza vaccine. TCRdb recomputed calls from the RT-PCR reads with MiXCR, one row per CDR3 protein. The sample lists about 500,000 distinct CDR3 sequences, approximately 6.9% occurring once. The sample in question was PBMCs from blood, obtained around 25 months after vaccination. Receptors originate from a man in his fifties or sixties who received an inactivated influenza vaccine. Both conserved end residues are part of each CDR3. D genes are given only for firm matches. A row's size may be missing; if present it is once, few, many or a size class.

j_call v_call clone_size d_call cdr3_length cdr3_aa cdr3_nt
TRBJ2-3 TRBV15 many TRBD2 17 CATADRLALASTDTQYF TGTGCCACCGCAGATCGACTAGCGTTGGCTAGCACAGATACGCAGTATTTT
TRBJ2-5 TRBV7-8 . TRBD2 17 CASSLDMGLADQETQYF TGTGCCAGCAGCTTAGACATGGGACTAGCGGATCAAGAGACCCAGTACTTC
TRBJ2-1 TRBV7-9 few . 15 CASSREGGPLNEQFF TGTGCCAGCAGCCGCGAGGGGGGCCCTCTCAATGAGCAGTTCTTC
TRBJ2-4 TRBV3-1 . . 14 CASSQKGGVNIQYF TGTGCCAGCAGCCAAAAGGGGGGCGTAAACATTCAGTACTTC
TRBJ1-3 TRBV20-1 . . 16 CSASGPLFGSGNTIYF TGCAGTGCTAGCGGACCTTTGTTTGGGTCTGGAAACACCATATATTTT
TRBJ2-7 TRBV20-1 . TRBD2 13 CSAVPGLAPEQYF TGCAGTGCAGTGCCGGGACTAGCTCCCGAGCAGTACTTC
TRBJ1-3 TRBV5-6 many . 15 CASSLFGGSGNTIYF TGTGCCAGCAGCCTTTTTGGTGGCTCTGGAAACACCATATATTTT
TRBJ1-2 TRBV5-5 . TRBD1 16 CASSLAEGAYNYGYTF TGTGCCAGCAGCTTGGCCGAGGGGGCCTATAACTATGGCTACACCTTC
TRBJ1-6 TRBV7-2 few . 15 CASSLDRLSNSPLHF TGTGCCAGCAGCTTAGATCGCCTTAGTAATTCACCCCTCCACTTT
TRBJ1-1 TRBV20-1 many TRBD1 14 CSARQGAQNTEAFF TGCAGTGCGCGACAGGGGGCCCAGAACACTGAAGCTTTCTTT
TRBJ2-1 TRBV9 . . 13 CASTGRGHNEQFF TGTGCCAGCACGGGGCGGGGGCACAATGAGCAGTTCTTC
TRBJ1-5 TRBV20-1 . . 11 CSASAGQPQHF TGCAGTGCTAGTGCAGGTCAGCCCCAGCATTTT
TRBJ2-1 TRBV6-2/TRBV6-3 few . 13 CASSYLAPQEQFF TGTGCCAGCAGTTACCTGGCCCCGCAAGAGCAGTTCTTC
TRBJ2-3 TRBV20-1 many TRBD2 16 CSARDLASGGLDTQYF TGCAGTGCTAGAGATCTGGCTAGCGGGGGCCTGGATACGCAGTATTTT
TRBJ2-3 TRBV6-1 few TRBD2 17 CASRRLAGVVSTDTQYF TGTGCCAGCAGAAGACTAGCGGGAGTCGTAAGCACAGATACGCAGTATTTT
TRBJ2-1 TRBV6-5 many . 15 CATESLGGSYNEQFF TGTGCCACCGAGTCCCTCGGCGGAAGCTACAATGAGCAGTTCTTC
TRBJ1-6 TRBV6-1 few . 14 CATKYTGYNSPLHF TGTGCCACCAAGTACACAGGGTATAATTCACCCCTCCACTTT
TRBJ2-7 TRBV20-1 few . 12 CSAPDLAYEQYF TGCAGTGCCCCCGACTTGGCCTACGAGCAGTACTTC
TRBJ2-5 TRBV4-3 many . 14 CASSQDVGEETQYF TGCGCCAGCAGCCAAGACGTTGGGGAAGAGACCCAGTACTTC
TRBJ2-1 TRBV18 few . 12 CASSPSEGEQFF TGTGCCAGCTCACCATCGGAGGGTGAGCAGTTCTTC
TRBJ2-3 TRBV5-1 many TRBD2 13 CASHPGSSGGRKF TGCGCCAGCCACCCGGGGTCTAGCGGGGGCCGGAAATTT
TRBJ2-3 TRBV9 . TRBD2 19 CASRKTGGTSGGSTDTQYF TGTGCCAGCAGGAAAACCGGGGGGACTAGCGGGGGAAGCACAGATACGCAGTATTTT
TRBJ1-1 TRBV10-3 few . 15 CAISESRGLNTEAFF TGTGCCATCAGTGAGTCGAGGGGACTGAACACTGAAGCTTTCTTT
TRBJ2-1 TRBV15 . . 15 CATSSTAPLYNEQFF TGTGCCACCAGCAGCACCGCGCCACTCTACAATGAGCAGTTCTTC
TRBJ2-2 TRBV20-1 . . 13 CSARPPDPGELFF TGCAGTGCTAGACCACCGGACCCCGGGGAGCTGTTTTTT
TRBJ2-2 TRBV30 few TRBD1 12 CARTGGAGELFF TGTGCCCGGACAGGGGGAGCCGGGGAGCTGTTTTTT
TRBJ2-3 TRBV15 few . 15 CATSRPEVWGDTQYF TGTGCCACCAGCAGACCTGAAGTCTGGGGCGATACGCAGTATTTT
TRBJ1-2 TRBV12-3/TRBV12-4 . . 12 CASSFPGAGYTF TGTGCCAGCAGTTTCCCAGGGGCTGGCTACACCTTC
TRBJ2-7 TRBV20-1 . TRBD2 15 CSARYSGGPSYEQYF TGCAGTGCTAGGTATAGCGGGGGGCCGAGCTACGAGCAGTACTTC
TRBJ2-2 TRBV7-2 . TRBD1 15 CASSLVGQGNGELFF TGTGCCAGCAGCTTAGTGGGACAGGGAAACGGGGAGCTGTTTTTT
TRBJ1-1 TRBV20-1 . TRBD1 18 CSAKAPSDRGFVITEAFF TGCAGTGCTAAGGCCCCTTCCGACAGGGGATTTGTGATCACTGAAGCTTTCTTT
TRBJ2-1 TRBV25-1 few TRBD2 15 CASSVSGSGHNEQFF TGTGCCAGCAGTGTGAGCGGGAGTGGGCACAATGAGCAGTTCTTC
TRBJ2-7 TRBV7-6 . . 13 CASSLKAPGEQYF TGTGCCAGCAGCTTAAAGGCCCCGGGCGAGCAGTACTTC
TRBJ2-4 TRBV7-2 . . 15 CASWRAEVAKNIQYF TGTGCCAGCTGGCGAGCGGAAGTAGCCAAAAACATTCAGTACTTC
TRBJ2-1 TRBV6-5 many . 17 CASSSPRGHSSYNEQFF TGTGCCAGCAGCTCCCCTCGAGGGCATAGCTCCTACAATGAGCAGTTCTTC
TRBJ2-5 TRBV4-1 many TRBD2 14 CASSQGTSRETQYF TGCGCCAGCAGCCAGGGGACTAGTAGGGAGACCCAGTACTTC
TRBJ1-2 TRBV20-1 many . 13 CSAGGPRGYGYTF TGCAGTGCTGGGGGTCCTAGGGGCTATGGCTACACCTTC
TRBJ1-1 TRBV20-1 many . 14 CSADDGPLSTEAFF TGCAGTGCTGACGACGGACCACTGTCCACTGAAGCTTTCTTT
TRBJ2-5 TRBV10-3 many . 14 CAITGVVFQETQYF TGTGCCATCACAGGGGTTGTGTTCCAAGAGACCCAGTACTTC